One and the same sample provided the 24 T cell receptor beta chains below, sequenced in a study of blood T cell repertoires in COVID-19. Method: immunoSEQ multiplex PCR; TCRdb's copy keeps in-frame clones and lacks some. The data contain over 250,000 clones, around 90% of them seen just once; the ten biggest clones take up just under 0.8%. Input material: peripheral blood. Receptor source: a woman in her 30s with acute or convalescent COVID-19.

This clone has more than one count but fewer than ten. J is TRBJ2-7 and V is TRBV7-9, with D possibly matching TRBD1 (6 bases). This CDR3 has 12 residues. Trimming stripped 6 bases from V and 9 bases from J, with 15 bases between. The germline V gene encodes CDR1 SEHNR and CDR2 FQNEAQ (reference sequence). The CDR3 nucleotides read TGTGCCAGCAGTTTAAACCAGGGGCCGCAGTACTTC. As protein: CASSLNQGPQYF.

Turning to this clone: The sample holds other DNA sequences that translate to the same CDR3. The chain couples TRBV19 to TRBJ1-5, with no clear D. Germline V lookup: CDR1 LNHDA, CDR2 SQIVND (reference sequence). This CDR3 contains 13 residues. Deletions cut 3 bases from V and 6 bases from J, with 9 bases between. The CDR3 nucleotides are TGTGCCAGTAGTATTGGTCGGGGTCAGCCCCAGCATTTT. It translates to CASSIGRGQPQHF.

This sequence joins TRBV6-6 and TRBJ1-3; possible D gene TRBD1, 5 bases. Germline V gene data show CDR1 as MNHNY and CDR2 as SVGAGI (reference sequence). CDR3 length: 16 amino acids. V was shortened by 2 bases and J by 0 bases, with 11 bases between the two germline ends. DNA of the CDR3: TGTGCCAGCAGTTACGGCAGGGCTATCTCTGGAAACACCATATATTTT. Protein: CASSYGRAISGNTIYF.

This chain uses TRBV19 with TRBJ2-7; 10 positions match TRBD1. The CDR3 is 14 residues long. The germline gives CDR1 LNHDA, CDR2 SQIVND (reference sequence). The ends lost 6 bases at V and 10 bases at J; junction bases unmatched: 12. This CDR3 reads CASSQRDRGPPQYF. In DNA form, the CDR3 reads TGTGCCAGTAGCCAACGGGACAGGGGCCCTCCTCAGTACTTC.

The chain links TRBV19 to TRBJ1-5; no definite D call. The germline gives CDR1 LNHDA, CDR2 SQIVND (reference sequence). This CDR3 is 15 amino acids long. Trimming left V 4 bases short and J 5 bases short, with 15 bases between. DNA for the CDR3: TGTGCCAGTAGTAGGATCGTGACTGGCCATCAGCCCCAGCATTTT. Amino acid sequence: CASSRIVTGHQPQHF.

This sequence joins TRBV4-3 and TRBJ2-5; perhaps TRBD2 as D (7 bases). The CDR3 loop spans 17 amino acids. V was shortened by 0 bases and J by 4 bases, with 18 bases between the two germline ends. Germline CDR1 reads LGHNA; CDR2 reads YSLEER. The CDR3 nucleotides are TGCGCCAGCAGCCAAGATAGATCGTTTCGGGGGGCAGAGACCCAGTACTTC. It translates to CASSQDRSFRGAETQYF.

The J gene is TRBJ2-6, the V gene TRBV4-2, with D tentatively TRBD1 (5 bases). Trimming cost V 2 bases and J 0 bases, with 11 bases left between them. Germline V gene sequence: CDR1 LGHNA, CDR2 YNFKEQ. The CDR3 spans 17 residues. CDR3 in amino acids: CASSQQETGSGANVLTF. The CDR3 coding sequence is TGTGCCAGCAGCCAACAGGAAACAGGCTCTGGGGCCAACGTCCTGACTTTC.

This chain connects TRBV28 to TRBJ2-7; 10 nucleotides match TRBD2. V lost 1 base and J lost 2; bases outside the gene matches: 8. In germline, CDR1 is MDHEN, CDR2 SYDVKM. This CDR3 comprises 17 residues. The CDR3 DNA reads TGTGCCAGCAGTTTATCTGTTACTAGCGGGACGACCTACGAGCAGTACTTC. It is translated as CASSLSVTSGTTYEQYF.

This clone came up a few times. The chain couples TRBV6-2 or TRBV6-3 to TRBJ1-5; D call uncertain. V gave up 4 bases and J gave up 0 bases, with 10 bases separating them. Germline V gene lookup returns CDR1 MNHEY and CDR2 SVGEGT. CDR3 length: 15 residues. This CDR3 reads CASSFTEDSNQPQHF. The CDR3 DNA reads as TGTGCCAGCAGTTTTACGGAGGATAGCAATCAGCCCCAGCATTTT.

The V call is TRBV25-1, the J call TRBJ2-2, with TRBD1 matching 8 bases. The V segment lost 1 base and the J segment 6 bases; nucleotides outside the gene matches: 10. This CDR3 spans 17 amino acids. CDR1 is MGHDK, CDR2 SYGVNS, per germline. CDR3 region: CASSEFVRGLSAGELFF. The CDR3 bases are TGTGCCAGCAGTGAATTTGTCAGGGGGCTCAGCGCCGGGGAGCTGTTTTTT.

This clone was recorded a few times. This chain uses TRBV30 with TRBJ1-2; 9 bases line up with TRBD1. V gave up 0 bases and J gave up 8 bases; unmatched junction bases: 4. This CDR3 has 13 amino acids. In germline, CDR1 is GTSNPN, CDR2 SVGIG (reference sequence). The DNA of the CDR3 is TGTGCCTGGAGTGTCGGGACAGGGCACGGCTACACCTTC. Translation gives CAWSVGTGHGYTF.

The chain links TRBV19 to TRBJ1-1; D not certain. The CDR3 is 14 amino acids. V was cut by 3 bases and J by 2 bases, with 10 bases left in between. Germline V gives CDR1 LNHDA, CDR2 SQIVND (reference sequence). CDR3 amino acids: CASSIRGTNTEAFF. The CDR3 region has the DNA TGTGCCAGTAGTATCCGGGGAACAAACACTGAAGCTTTCTTT.

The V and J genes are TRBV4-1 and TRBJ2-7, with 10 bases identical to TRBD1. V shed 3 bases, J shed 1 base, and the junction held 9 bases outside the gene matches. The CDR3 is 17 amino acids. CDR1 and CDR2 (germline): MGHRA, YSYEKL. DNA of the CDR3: TGCGCCAGCAGCCAGGATTATGGACAGGGGGGGTCCTACGAGCAGTACTTC. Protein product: CASSQDYGQGGSYEQYF.

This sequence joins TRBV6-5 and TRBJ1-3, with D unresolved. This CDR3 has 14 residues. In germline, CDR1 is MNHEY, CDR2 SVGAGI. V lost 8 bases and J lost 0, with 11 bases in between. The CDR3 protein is CASREAYSGNTIYF. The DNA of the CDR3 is TGTGCCAGCCGAGAGGCCTACTCTGGAAACACCATATATTTT.

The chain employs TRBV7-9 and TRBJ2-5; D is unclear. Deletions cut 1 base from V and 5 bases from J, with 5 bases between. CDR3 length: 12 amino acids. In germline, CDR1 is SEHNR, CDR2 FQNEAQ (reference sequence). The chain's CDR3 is CASSLGVETQYF. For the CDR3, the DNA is TGTGCCAGCAGCTTAGGAGTGGAGACCCAGTACTTC.

CDR3: CAGTSGGDHEQFF. The CDR3 nucleotides are TGTGCCGGGACTAGCGGGGGGGATCATGAGCAGTTCTTC. The chain links TRBV27 to TRBJ2-1; 16 bases fit TRBD2. The germline gives CDR1 MNHEY, CDR2 SMNVEV (reference sequence). J lost 8 bases, V lost 11 bases, and 3 bases had no gene match. The length of the CDR3 is 13 residues.

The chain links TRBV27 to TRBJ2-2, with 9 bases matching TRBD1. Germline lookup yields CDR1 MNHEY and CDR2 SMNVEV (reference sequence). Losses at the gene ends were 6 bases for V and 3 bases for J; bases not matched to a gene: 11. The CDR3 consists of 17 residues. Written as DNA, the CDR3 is TGTGCCAGCAGGGTGACTACCGGGACAGGGTACACCGGGGAGCTGTTTTTT. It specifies CASRVTTGTGYTGELFF.

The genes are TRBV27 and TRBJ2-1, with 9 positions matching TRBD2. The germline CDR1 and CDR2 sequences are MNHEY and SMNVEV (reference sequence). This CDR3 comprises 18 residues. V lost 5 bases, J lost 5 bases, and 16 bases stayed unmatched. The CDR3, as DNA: TGTGCCAGCAGTCCCATCTCGGCGGGAGGGCCATTTAACAATGAGCAGTTCTTC. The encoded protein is CASSPISAGGPFNNEQFF.

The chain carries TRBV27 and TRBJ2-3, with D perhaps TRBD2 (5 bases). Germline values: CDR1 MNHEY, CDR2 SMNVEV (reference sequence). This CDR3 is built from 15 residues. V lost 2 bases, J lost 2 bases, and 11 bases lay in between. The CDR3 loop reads CASSLVGALTDTQYF. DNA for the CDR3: TGTGCCAGCAGTTTAGTGGGAGCCCTCACAGATACGCAGTATTTT.

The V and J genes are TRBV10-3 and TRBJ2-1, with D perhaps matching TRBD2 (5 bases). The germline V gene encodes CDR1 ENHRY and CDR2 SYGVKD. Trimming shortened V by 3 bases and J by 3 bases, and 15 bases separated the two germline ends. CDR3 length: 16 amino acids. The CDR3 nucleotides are TGTGCCATCAGTGATGACGGGAATGCTTACTACAATGAGCAGTTCTTC. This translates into CAISDDGNAYYNEQFF.

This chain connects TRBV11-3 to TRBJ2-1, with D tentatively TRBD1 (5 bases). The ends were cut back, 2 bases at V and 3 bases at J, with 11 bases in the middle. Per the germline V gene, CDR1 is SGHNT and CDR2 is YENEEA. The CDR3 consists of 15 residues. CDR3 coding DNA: TGTGCCAGCAGCTTACAGGAAGGGGTCTACAATGAGCAGTTCTTC. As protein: CASSLQEGVYNEQFF.

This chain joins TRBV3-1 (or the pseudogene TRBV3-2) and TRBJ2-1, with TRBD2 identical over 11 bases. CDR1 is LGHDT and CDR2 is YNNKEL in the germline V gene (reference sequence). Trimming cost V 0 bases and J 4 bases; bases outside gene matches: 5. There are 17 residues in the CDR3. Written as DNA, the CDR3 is TGTGCCAGCAGCCAAGACGTAGCGGGAGGGGCGTACAATGAGCAGTTCTTC. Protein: CASSQDVAGGAYNEQFF.

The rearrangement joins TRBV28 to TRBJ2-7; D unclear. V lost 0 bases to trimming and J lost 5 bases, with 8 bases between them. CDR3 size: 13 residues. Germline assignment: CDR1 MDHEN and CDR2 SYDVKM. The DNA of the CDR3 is TGTGCCAGCAGTTTATGGGAGAACCACGAGCAGTACTTC. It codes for CASSLWENHEQYF.

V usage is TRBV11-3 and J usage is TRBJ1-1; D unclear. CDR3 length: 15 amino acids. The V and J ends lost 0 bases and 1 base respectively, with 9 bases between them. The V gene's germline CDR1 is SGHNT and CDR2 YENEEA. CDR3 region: CASSLDAGQNTEAFF. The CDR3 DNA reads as TGTGCCAGCAGCTTAGATGCGGGCCAGAACACTGAAGCTTTCTTT.